This T cell receptor beta chain was retrieved from a study of T cell repertoires in cytomegalovirus infection. Background on the study: An indication of both CMV infection and matching HLA type came from public TCR beta signatures. General observations from the study: Identification of carriers of CMV plus the relevant HLA was performed using cumulative public TCR beta family frequency. The ex vivo response was dominated by HLA-C-restricted CMV-specific TCR beta clonotypes.

This clonotype occurred many times. Its specificity is unknown. From the reads, TCRdb called clonotypes with MiXCR, one entry per CDR3 protein. The sample records 350,000 to 450,000 distinct CDR3 sequences, 15% to 20% being singletons. Germline lookup yields CDR1 LNHDA and CDR2 SQIVND (reference sequence). V was cut by 5 bases and J by 0 bases, with 8 bases left in between. The CDR3 loop spans 14 amino acids. The chain combines TRBV19 with TRBJ1-5; no definite D call. Sample: PBMCs. The sequence was collected from a human donor in good health (CMV status not recorded). Some clones in this sample may be carry-over from other donors' samples. In nucleotides, the CDR3 is TGTGCCAGTAGTGGTGCGACTAGCAATCAGCCCCAGCATTTT. This sequence encodes CASSGATSNQPQHF.